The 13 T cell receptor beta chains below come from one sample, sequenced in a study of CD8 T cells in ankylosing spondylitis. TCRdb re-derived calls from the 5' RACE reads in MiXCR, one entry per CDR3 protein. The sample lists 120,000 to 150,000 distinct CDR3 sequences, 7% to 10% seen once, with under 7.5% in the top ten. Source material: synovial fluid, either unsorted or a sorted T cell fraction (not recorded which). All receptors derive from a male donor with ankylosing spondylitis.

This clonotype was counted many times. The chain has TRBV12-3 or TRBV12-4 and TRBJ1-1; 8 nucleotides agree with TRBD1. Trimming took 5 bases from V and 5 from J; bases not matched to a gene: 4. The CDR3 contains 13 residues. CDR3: CASSLTGDTEAFF. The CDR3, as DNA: TGTGCCAGCAGTCTGACAGGGGATACTGAAGCTTTCTTT.

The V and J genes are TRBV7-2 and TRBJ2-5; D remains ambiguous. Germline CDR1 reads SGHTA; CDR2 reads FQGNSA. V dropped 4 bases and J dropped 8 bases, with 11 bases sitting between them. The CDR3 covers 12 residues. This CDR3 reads CASSSDLGTQYF. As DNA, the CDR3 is TGTGCCAGCAGCTCCGACCTGGGCACCCAGTACTTC.

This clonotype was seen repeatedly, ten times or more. The CDR3: CASSPRGVDGETQYF. CDR3 bases: TGTGCCAGCAGCCCCCGCGGGGTGGATGGGGAGACCCAGTACTTC. The chain employs TRBV3-1 and TRBJ2-5, with D tentatively TRBD2 (6 bases). Germline lookup yields CDR1 LGHDT and CDR2 YNNKEL (reference sequence). There are 15 residues in the CDR3. V lost 4 bases, J lost 5 bases, and 17 bases lay in between.

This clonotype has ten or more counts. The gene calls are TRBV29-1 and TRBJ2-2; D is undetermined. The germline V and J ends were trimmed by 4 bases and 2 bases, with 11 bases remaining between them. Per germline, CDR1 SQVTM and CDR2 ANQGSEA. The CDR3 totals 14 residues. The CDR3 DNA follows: TGCAGCGTTGGTTTGGGGATTAACACCGGGGAGCTGTTTTTT. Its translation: CSVGLGINTGELFF.

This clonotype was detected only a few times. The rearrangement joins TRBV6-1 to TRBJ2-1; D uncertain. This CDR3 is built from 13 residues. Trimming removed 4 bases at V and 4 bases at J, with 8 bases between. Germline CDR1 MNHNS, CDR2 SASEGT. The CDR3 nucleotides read TGTGCCAGCAGTGCGTGGGGTTACAATGAGCAGTTCTTC. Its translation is CASSAWGYNEQFF.

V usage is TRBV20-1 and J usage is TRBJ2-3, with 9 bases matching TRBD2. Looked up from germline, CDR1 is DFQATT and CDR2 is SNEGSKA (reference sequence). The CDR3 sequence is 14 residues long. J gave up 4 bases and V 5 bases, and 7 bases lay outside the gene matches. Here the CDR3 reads CSARRGGGPDTQYF. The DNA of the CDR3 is TGCAGTGCTCGGCGCGGGGGGGGCCCAGATACGCAGTATTTT.

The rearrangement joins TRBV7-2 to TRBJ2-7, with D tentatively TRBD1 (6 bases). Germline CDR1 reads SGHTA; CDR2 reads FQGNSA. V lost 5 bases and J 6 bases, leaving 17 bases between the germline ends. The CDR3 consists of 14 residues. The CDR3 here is CASSRSGTKTEQYF. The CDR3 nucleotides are TGTGCCAGCAGCCGATCCGGGACAAAAACCGAGCAGTACTTC. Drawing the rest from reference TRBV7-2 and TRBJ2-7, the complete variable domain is GAGVSQSPSNKVTEKGKDVELRCDPISGHTALYWYRQSLGQGLEFLIYFQGNSAPDKSGLPSDRFSAERTGGSVSTLTIQRTQQEDSAVYLCASSRSGTKTEQYFGPGTRLTVT.

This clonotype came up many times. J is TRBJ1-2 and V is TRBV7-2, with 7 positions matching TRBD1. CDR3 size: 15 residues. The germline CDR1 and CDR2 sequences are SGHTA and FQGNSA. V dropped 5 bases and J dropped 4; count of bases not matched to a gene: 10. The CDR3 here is CASSPRQGSIYGYTF. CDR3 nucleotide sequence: TGTGCCAGCAGCCCTAGACAGGGCTCAATCTATGGCTACACCTTC.

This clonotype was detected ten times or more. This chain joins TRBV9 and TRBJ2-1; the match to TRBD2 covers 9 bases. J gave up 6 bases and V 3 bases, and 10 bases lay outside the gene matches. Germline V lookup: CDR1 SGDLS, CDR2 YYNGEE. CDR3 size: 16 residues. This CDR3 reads CASSALGGGAANEQFF. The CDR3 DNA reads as TGTGCCAGCAGCGCCCTTGGCGGGGGGGCTGCCAATGAGCAGTTCTTC. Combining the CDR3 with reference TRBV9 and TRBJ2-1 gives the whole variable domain DSGVTQTPKHLITATGQRVTLRCSPRSGDLSVYWYQQSLDQGLQFLIQYYNGEERAKGNILERFSAQQFPDLHSELNLSSLELGDSALYFCASSALGGGAANEQFFGPGTRLTVL.

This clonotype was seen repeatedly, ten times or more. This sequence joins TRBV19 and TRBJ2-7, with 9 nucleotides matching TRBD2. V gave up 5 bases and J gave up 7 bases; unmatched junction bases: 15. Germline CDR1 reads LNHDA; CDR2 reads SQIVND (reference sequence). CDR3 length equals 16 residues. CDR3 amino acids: CASSRQASGIAEEQYF. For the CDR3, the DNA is TGTGCCAGTAGTCGACAGGCTAGCGGGATCGCTGAAGAGCAGTACTTC.

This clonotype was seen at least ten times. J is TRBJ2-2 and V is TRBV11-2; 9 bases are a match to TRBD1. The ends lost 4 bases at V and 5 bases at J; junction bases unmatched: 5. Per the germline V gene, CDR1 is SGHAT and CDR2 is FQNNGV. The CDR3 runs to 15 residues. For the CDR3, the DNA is TGTGCCAGCAGCTCCGGGACAGGGAGGACCGGGGAGCTGTTTTTT. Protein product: CASSSGTGRTGELFF.

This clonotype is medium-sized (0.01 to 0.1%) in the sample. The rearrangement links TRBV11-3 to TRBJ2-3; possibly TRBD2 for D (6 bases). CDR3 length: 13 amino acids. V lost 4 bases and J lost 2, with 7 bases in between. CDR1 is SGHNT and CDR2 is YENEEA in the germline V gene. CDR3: CASSSGLTDTQYF. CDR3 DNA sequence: TGTGCCAGCAGCTCGGGACTCACAGATACGCAGTATTTT.

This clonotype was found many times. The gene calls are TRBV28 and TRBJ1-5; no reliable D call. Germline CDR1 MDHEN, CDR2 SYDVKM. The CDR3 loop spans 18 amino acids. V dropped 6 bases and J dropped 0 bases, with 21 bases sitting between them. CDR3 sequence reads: CASSSTASTGYSNQPQHF. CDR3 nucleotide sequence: TGTGCCAGCAGCTCGACCGCCTCAACGGGCTATAGCAATCAGCCCCAGCATTTT.